The TCR beta chain described here comes from a study of T cells expressing NK-cell markers (dated by TCRdb to the early 2020s). About the study as a whole: TCR beta-chain repertoires were profiled in sorted CD3+CD56+NKG2C+, CD3+CD56+NKG2C- and CD3+CD56-NKG2C+ T-cell subsets from roughly eight donors. Seven of the eight sequenced donors were HCMV-seropositive and one was HCMV-seronegative. Libraries were sequenced as 2 x 150 bp reads on Illumina HiSeq 2000/2500, MiSeq or NextSeq. The study sequenced eight donors, all healthy volunteers chosen at random: three men and five women.

The full study reports these points: Those dominant clonotypes were again the most abundant among CD3+CD56-NKG2C+ cells in four donors, at about 25-60.1%. In roughly six donors, the dominant CD3+CD56+NKG2C+ clonotypes ranked among the top 10 CD8+ clonotypes, making up roughly 1.0-7.0% of CD8+ T cells. It remained unclear whether the expanded NKG2C-expressing T cell clones were specific for HCMV antigens.

A commercial ELISA kit detecting HCMV-specific IgG in serum was used to determine HCMV serostatus. Ficoll density gradient centrifugation was used to isolate peripheral blood mononuclear cells from blood. As for this clonotype: Its antigen target is currently unknown.

CDR1 and CDR2 are read off the germline V gene as MNHNS and SASEGT. The CDR3, cysteine through phenylalanine, is 14 amino acids long. No DNA accompanies this entry. Sequencing was carried out with an Illumina HiSeq 2000. TCR beta cDNA libraries were prepared using 5'RACE template switching, which introduced a universal primer site and unique molecular identifiers. cDNA synthesis was primed from the TCR beta constant segment, followed by two successive PCR amplification steps. Concerning the study's data processing: Reads were demultiplexed and grouped by UMI with MIGEC, and clonotypes were assembled and quantified with MiTCR. To remove erroneous sequences, TCR cDNA sequences were retained only when supported by two or more reads. The tcR package was used for downstream repertoire analysis, and clonotypes were matched between fractions using CDR3 nucleotide sequence together with V segment. Antigen specificity was annotated against VDJdb with VDJmatch, allowing one amino acid substitution in CDR3. TCRdb reprocessed the reads, reporting each CDR3 protein sequence once and no DNA. The authors' filters were not applied to this entry. This sample's table contains about 300,000 distinct CDR3 sequences. The leading ten clones occupy around 4.2% of the sample.

The chain was built from TRBV6-1 and TRBJ1-2; the D call from TCRdb, TRBD1, cannot be confirmed without DNA. Sequenced sample: blood T cells: a sorted CD56 or NKG2C T cell subset, CD4+ or CD8+ T cells, or bulk PBMC T cells (not recorded which). This TCR came from a woman aged 18 to 69 in good health. The CDR3: CASSPSGTMDGYTF.